This TCR beta chain emerged from a study of OX40 agonist ivuxolimab in advanced cancers. The table came from immunoSEQ multiplex PCR; TCRdb's copy has only in-frame clones and leaves some out. This repertoire shows approximately 94,000 clones, about 91% found once; its top ten account for around 0.16%. Germline CDR1 SGHTA, CDR2 FQGTGA. V was shortened by 1 base and J by 6 bases, with 11 bases between the two germline ends. This CDR3 is 14 amino acids long. The clonotype was recovered from an adult with an advanced solid tumor such as melanoma, head and neck, liver or kidney cancer. The V gene is TRBV7-3, the J gene TRBJ2-3; D call uncertain. The source was CD4+ or CD8+ T cells sorted from blood, collected in a trial of the OX40 agonist ivuxolimab. DNA for the CDR3: TGTGCCAGCAGCTTAAGTACAAGGCGGGATACGCAGTATTTT. Protein sequence: CASSLSTRRDTQYF. The complete variable domain, with remaining parts taken from reference TRBV7-3 and TRBJ2-3, reads GAGVSQTPSNKVTEKGKYVELRCDPISGHTALYWYRQSLGQGPEFLIYFQGTGAADDSGLPNDRFFAVRPEGSVSTLKIQRTERGDSAVYLCASSLSTRRDTQYFGPGTRLTVL.